The 29 T cell receptor beta chains reported below all come from one sample, sequenced in a study of blood T cells in healthy people across ages. The authors ran a second PCR of roughly 6 to 12 cycles using a sample-barcoded 5' primer and a J-beta primer mix. TCRdb itself ran the 5' RACE reads through MiXCR, one entry per CDR3 protein. The sample lists roughly 1.6 million distinct CDR3 sequences; about 35% were seen once. The material sequenced was blood. Receptors originate from a woman aged 25 to 39 in good health.

A remark on this clonotype: The CDR3 does not end in the conserved phenylalanine or tryptophan, so this is likely a read error. This sequence joins TRBV5-1 and TRBJ2-5; the match to TRBD2 covers 14 bases. CDR1 is SGHRS, CDR2 YFSETQ, per germline. The CDR3 spans 20 residues. Trimming took 4 bases from V and 2 from J; bases not matched to a gene: 16. CDR3 bases: TGCGCCAGCAGCCCAGCCGCCGGGACTAGCGGGAGAGGGGCGCAAGAGACCCAGTACTGC. Its protein product is CASSPAAGTSGRGAQETQYC.

This clonotype was detected only a few times. The rearrangement links TRBV20-1 to TRBJ2-5, with TRBD1 matching 7 bases. The CDR3 runs to 15 residues. The V and J ends lost 0 bases and 3 bases, in that order; junction bases with no gene match: 7. Germline V gene data show CDR1 as DFQATT and CDR2 as SNEGSKA (reference sequence). CDR3 amino acids: CSARDLGTVEETQYF. DNA for the CDR3: TGCAGTGCTAGAGATCTCGGGACAGTTGAAGAGACCCAGTACTTC.

The chain uses TRBV27 and TRBJ2-7; D may be TRBD1 (6 bases). The CDR3 extends over 14 amino acids. CDR1 and CDR2 (germline): MNHEY, SMNVEV (reference sequence). The ends were cut back, 7 bases at V and 2 bases at J, with 15 bases in the middle. As DNA, the CDR3 is TGTGCCAGCAATTTGGACAGAACAGCCTACGAGCAGTACTTC. Amino acids: CASNLDRTAYEQYF.

In this sample, this clonotype turned up a few times. The chain joins TRBV20-1 to TRBJ2-6; D remains unclear. The CDR3 is 15 amino acids. V was shortened by 2 bases and J by 0 bases, with 8 bases between the two germline ends. In germline, CDR1 is DFQATT, CDR2 SNEGSKA (reference sequence). In DNA, the CDR3 is TGCAGTGCTAGACCCCCCCTCTCTGGGGCCAACGTCCTGACTTTC. This encodes CSARPPLSGANVLTF.

This clonotype was seen more than once but under ten times. The genes are TRBV29-1 and TRBJ1-1, with 8 bases aligning to TRBD1. Germline V gives CDR1 SQVTM, CDR2 ANQGSEA. This CDR3 has 14 amino acids. V was pared by 5 bases and J by 5 bases, with 10 bases of the junction left unmatched. The CDR3 protein is CSVSRTGILTEAFF. In DNA, the CDR3 is TGCAGCGTTTCCCGGACAGGGATTCTTACTGAAGCTTTCTTT.

The rearrangement links TRBV28 to TRBJ1-4; D is perhaps TRBD1 (6 bases). The CDR3 totals 14 residues. Between the trimmed V and J ends, which lost 8 bases and 8 bases, there was a span of 18 bases. Per germline, CDR1 MDHEN and CDR2 SYDVKM. The CDR3 region has the DNA TGTGCCAGCGCCGGGGGCCAAGGAACCGAAAAACTGTTTTTT. Its translation is CASAGGQGTEKLFF.

The chain carries TRBV29-1 and TRBJ2-7; D not resolved. This CDR3 has 13 amino acids. The germline CDR1 and CDR2 sequences are SQVTM and ANQGSEA. Trimming removed 4 bases from V and 3 bases from J, with 13 bases in between. The CDR3 here is CSVGAIEGYEQYF. The CDR3 region has the DNA TGCAGCGTTGGGGCGATTGAAGGCTACGAGCAGTACTTC.

The rearrangement joins TRBV30 to TRBJ2-3; no clear D gene. CDR1 is GTSNPN, CDR2 SVGIG, per germline (reference sequence). V shed 0 bases and J shed 2 bases, with 6 bases lying between them. The CDR3 contains 13 residues. This CDR3 is CAWSVKLTDTQYF. In DNA, the CDR3 is TGTGCCTGGAGTGTAAAACTCACAGATACGCAGTATTTT.

This clonotype has a handful of counts. The gene calls are TRBV7-9 and TRBJ2-7, with a weak D call TRBD1 (6 bases). The CDR3 runs 16 residues. The germline gives CDR1 SEHNR, CDR2 FQNEAQ (reference sequence). The V end was cut by 5 bases, the J end by 5 bases, with 22 bases between. The CDR3 loop is CASSPTSAQGSHEQYF. In DNA form, the CDR3 reads TGTGCCAGCAGCCCCACCTCGGCACAGGGCAGCCACGAGCAGTACTTC.

The rearrangement links TRBV25-1 to TRBJ2-5; TRBD2 matches at 10 bases. The V gene's germline CDR1 is MGHDK and CDR2 SYGVNS. CDR3 size: 15 residues. J was trimmed by 2 bases and V by 7 bases; bases with no gene match: 7. This chain's CDR3 is CASTPGLAFQETQYF. The CDR3 DNA sequence: TGTGCCAGCACCCCGGGACTAGCGTTTCAAGAGACCCAGTACTTC.

As DNA, the CDR3 is TGTGCCAGCAGCGTAGCGGCGGACGGCAATGAGCAGTTCTTC. Translating gives CASSVAADGNEQFF. The chain employs TRBV9 and TRBJ2-1; D gene uncertain. Looked up from germline, CDR1 is SGDLS and CDR2 is YYNGEE. Trimming stripped 0 bases from V and 6 bases from J, with 10 bases between. The length of the CDR3 is 14 residues.

As for this clonotype: This may arise from a read error, as a much more abundant clone is one base away. The chain's CDR3 is CGARDPNYGYTF. CDR3 nucleotide sequence: TGCGGTGCTAGAGATCCTAACTATGGCTACACCTTC. V and J are TRBV20-1 and TRBJ1-2; D gene ambiguous. The CDR3 totals 12 residues. The germline V gene encodes CDR1 DFQATT and CDR2 SNEGSKA (reference sequence).

The gene calls are TRBV20-1 and TRBJ1-1, with D perhaps matching TRBD1 (6 bases). The CDR3 totals 13 residues. The V and J ends lost 4 bases and 0 bases respectively, with 9 bases between them. In germline, CDR1 is DFQATT, CDR2 SNEGSKA (reference sequence). The CDR3 loop reads CSAMDSLNTEAFF. CDR3 bases: TGCAGTGCTATGGACAGTCTGAACACTGAAGCTTTCTTT.

This clonotype appeared a few times. The rearrangement links TRBV10-2 to TRBJ1-1; maybe TRBD1 (5 bases). Per germline, CDR1 WSHSY and CDR2 SAAADI. The CDR3 is 14 residues long. V dropped 8 bases and J dropped 1 base, with 14 bases sitting between them. CDR3 amino acids: CASVTGLSNTEAFF. In DNA, the CDR3 is TGCGCCAGCGTAACGGGACTTTCGAACACTGAAGCTTTCTTT.

The chain uses TRBV12-3 or TRBV12-4 and TRBJ2-3; TRBD1 aligns across 8 bases. The trim removed 5 bases at V and 0 bases at J, leaving 4 bases unmatched. This CDR3 is 15 amino acids long. The CDR3 DNA follows: TGTGCCAGCAGTAAGACAGGGGTGAGCACAGATACGCAGTATTTT. This encodes CASSKTGVSTDTQYF.

The chain links TRBV12-3 or TRBV12-4 to TRBJ1-2, with a possible D match to TRBD1 (5 bases). V was clipped by 9 bases and J by 4 bases, with 12 bases between them. The CDR3 covers 12 residues. CDR3 amino acids: CASLGAIYGYTF. The CDR3 DNA follows: TGTGCCAGTCTAGGGGCGATCTATGGCTACACCTTC.

The genes are TRBV5-8 and TRBJ2-5; tentative D call: TRBD1 (5 bases). The CDR3 has 17 residues. The germline V gene encodes CDR1 SGHTS and CDR2 YDEGEE. Between the trimmed V and J ends, which lost 4 bases and 0 bases, there was a span of 19 bases. The CDR3 sequence: CASSTRSQGVYQETQYF. In DNA, the CDR3 is TGTGCCAGCAGCACCCGATCCCAGGGCGTGTACCAAGAGACCCAGTACTTC.

This clonotype has a count of ten or more. The chain links TRBV3-1 to TRBJ2-1; no reliable D call. This CDR3 has 12 amino acids. The germline V and J ends were trimmed by 1 base and 6 bases, with 4 bases remaining between them. CDR1 is LGHDT and CDR2 is YNNKEL in the germline V gene (reference sequence). The CDR3 loop reads CASSQAGNEQFF. Written as DNA, the CDR3 is TGTGCCAGCAGCCAAGCTGGCAATGAGCAGTTCTTC.

The V gene is TRBV7-9, the J gene TRBJ2-1, with a tentative D call TRBD2 (7 bases). Germline values: CDR1 SEHNR, CDR2 FQNEAQ (reference sequence). CDR3 length: 15 residues. V was trimmed by 2 bases and J by 4 bases, leaving 12 bases between them. Here the CDR3 DNA reads TGTGCCAGCAGCTTAATGGGGGGGGCTTACAATGAGCAGTTCTTC. Its protein product is CASSLMGGAYNEQFF.

This clonotype was detected many times. The V call is TRBV28, the J call TRBJ1-6, with D maybe TRBD1 (5 bases). CDR1 and CDR2 from the germline V gene are MDHEN and SYDVKM. This CDR3 has 15 residues. Between the trimmed V and J ends, which lost 7 bases and 7 bases, there was a span of 17 bases. Here the CDR3 DNA reads TGTGCCAGCACCAACAGACGGTGGGGGAATTCACCCCTCCACTTT. Translation: CASTNRRWGNSPLHF.

The genes are TRBV5-1 and TRBJ2-6, with D possibly being TRBD1 (6 bases). The V end was cut by 3 bases, the J end by 0 bases, with 13 bases between. The germline CDR1 and CDR2 sequences are SGHRS and YFSETQ. The CDR3 loop spans 17 amino acids. CDR3 sequence (DNA): TGCGCCAGCAGCTCGACAACAGGGTTCTCTGGGGCCAACGTCCTGACTTTC. It translates to CASSSTTGFSGANVLTF.

The chain carries TRBV27 and TRBJ2-5; 7 nucleotides align to TRBD1. This CDR3 has 12 residues. After removal of 4 bases from V and 11 bases from J, the junction contained 7 bases not matched to a gene. From germline, CDR1 is MNHEY and CDR2 SMNVEV (reference sequence). The CDR3 loop reads CASSSTGAKQYF. For the CDR3, the DNA is TGTGCCAGCAGTTCTACAGGGGCCAAGCAGTACTTC.

J is TRBJ2-7 and V is TRBV20-1; D not certain. V gave up 4 bases and J gave up 4 bases, with 11 bases separating them. The CDR3 covers 12 residues. Germline loops: CDR1 DFQATT, CDR2 SNEGSKA (reference sequence). The CDR3 is CSANGPDYEQYF. The CDR3 bases are TGCAGTGCTAACGGCCCGGATTACGAGCAGTACTTC.

This chain joins TRBV7-9 and TRBJ1-1; D perhaps matches TRBD1 (6 bases). Germline lookup yields CDR1 SEHNR and CDR2 FQNEAQ (reference sequence). Trimming removed 4 bases from V and 5 bases from J, with 14 bases in between. There are 14 residues in the CDR3. The CDR3 DNA reads as TGTGCCAGCAGCTCTCGGGGGGCAGGTACTGAAGCTTTCTTT. Translating it yields CASSSRGAGTEAFF.

The rearrangement uses TRBV7-2 and TRBJ1-5; no clear D. V gave up 1 base and J gave up 6 bases, with 10 bases separating them. CDR1 and CDR2 from the germline V gene are SGHTA and FQGNSA. The CDR3 totals 14 residues. The chain's CDR3 is CASSLVGMSQPQHF. CDR3 nucleotide sequence: TGTGCCAGCAGCTTAGTAGGGATGAGTCAGCCCCAGCATTTT.

Notes on this clonotype: An end of the junction does not agree with germline; a read error may underlie this. This chain uses TRBV5-1 with TRBJ2-1; TRBD1 aligns across 7 bases. CDR1 is SGHRS and CDR2 is YFSETQ in the germline V gene. The CDR3 totals 12 residues. CDR3 residues: CASSAQGNEQIF. DNA for the CDR3: TGCGCCAGCAGCGCACAGGGGAATGAGCAGATCTTC. The full variable domain, with the rest looked up from reference TRBV5-1 and TRBJ2-1, is KAGVTQTPRYLIKTRGQQVTLSCSPISGHRSVSWYQQTPGQGLQFLFEYFSETQRNKGNFPGRFSGRQFSNSRSEMNVSTLELGDSALYLCASSAQGNEQIFGPGTRLTVL.

Points on this clonotype: Here the CDR3 omits its conserved ending phenylalanine or tryptophan, so a read error is the likely source. J is TRBJ2-7 and V is TRBV3-1, with 13 bases aligning to TRBD2. Germline V CDR1 and CDR2: LGHDT, YNNKEL (reference sequence). J gave up 3 bases and V 5 bases, and 13 bases lay outside the gene matches. The CDR3 extends over 18 amino acids. In DNA form, the CDR3 reads TGTGCCAGCAGCGGAAGGACTAGCGGGAGACTACCGATCTACGAGCAGTACTGC. Residues: CASSGRTSGRLPIYEQYC.

This clonotype was found a few times. DNA of the CDR3: TGTGCCAGCAGCTTGTGGGGACGTAACGGGATCTACGAGCAGTACTTC. This translates into CASSLWGRNGIYEQYF. This chain connects TRBV5-6 to TRBJ2-7; D possibly matches TRBD1 or TRBD2 (5 bases each). V was cut by 1 base and J by 3 bases, with 17 bases left in between. Germline V gives CDR1 SGHDT, CDR2 YYEEEE. The CDR3 has 16 residues.

V is TRBV5-4 and J is TRBJ2-3; D is undetermined. The V end lost 2 bases, the J end lost 2 bases, and 12 bases lay between the germline ends. Germline V CDR1 and CDR2: SGHNT, YYREEE (reference sequence). The CDR3 is 15 residues long. CDR3 sequence reads: CASSFPTPSTDTQYF. CDR3 in DNA: TGTGCCAGCAGCTTTCCGACCCCCTCCACAGATACGCAGTATTTT.